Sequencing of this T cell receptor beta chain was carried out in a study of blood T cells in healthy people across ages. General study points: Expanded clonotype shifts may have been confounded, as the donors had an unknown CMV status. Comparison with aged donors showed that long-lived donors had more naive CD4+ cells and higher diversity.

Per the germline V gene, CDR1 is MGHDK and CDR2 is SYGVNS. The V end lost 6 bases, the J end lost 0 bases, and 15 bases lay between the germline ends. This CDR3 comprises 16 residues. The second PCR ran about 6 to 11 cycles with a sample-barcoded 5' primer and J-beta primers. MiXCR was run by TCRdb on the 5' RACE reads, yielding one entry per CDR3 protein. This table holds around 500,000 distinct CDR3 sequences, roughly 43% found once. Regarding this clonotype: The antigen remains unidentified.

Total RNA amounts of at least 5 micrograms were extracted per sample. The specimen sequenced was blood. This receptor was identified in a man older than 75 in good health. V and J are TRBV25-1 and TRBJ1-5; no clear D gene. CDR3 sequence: CASSPAGDSSNQPQHF. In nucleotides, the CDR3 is TGTGCCAGCAGCCCGGCGGGCGATAGTAGCAATCAGCCCCAGCATTTT.